The entry below describes one T cell receptor (beta chain). The antigen remains undetermined. Healthy bone marrow donors made up the donors. The sample originates from a study of cytomegalovirus exposure and HLA in healthy donors. General observations from the study: With further analysis later on, most CMV-associated TCR beta chains appeared HLA-restricted. In a later analysis, common viral pathogens appeared linked to several of the most significant clusters. An analysis done earlier found most TCR beta V segments productive about 87% or about 30% of the time.

Trimming took 3 bases from V and 2 from J; bases not matched to a gene: 1. The germline gives CDR1 SGDLS, CDR2 YYNGEE. This CDR3 has 15 amino acids. The PCR ran on 60 Vbeta and 13 Jbeta primers. Profiling relied on immunoSEQ multiplex PCR, and the TCRdb table lists in-frame clones only, not all of them. The table lists 100,000 to 150,000 clones, approximately 79% of them singletons. The sample was PBMCs. The V gene is TRBV9, the J gene TRBJ2-1, with 11 positions matching TRBD2. This clonotype was sampled from a man in his thirties or forties in good health and CMV-seronegative. The CDR3: CASSGSGGAYNEQFF. The CDR3 nucleotides read TGTGCCAGCAGCGGTAGCGGGGGGGCCTACAATGAGCAGTTCTTC.